The next 14 T cell receptor beta chains were all read from a single sample in a study of blood T cell repertoires in COVID-19. Only in-frame clones appear in the TCRdb table, and some are missing; sequencing was by immunoSEQ multiplex PCR. Altogether fewer than 60,000 clones are present, nearly 80% being singletons, with the ten largest covering about 25%. Sequenced sample: peripheral blood. The receptors were sampled from a human donor in a cohort sampled during active COVID-19.

This clone has only a few counts. The chain is built from TRBV9 and TRBJ1-2, with 7 nucleotides matching TRBD1. The J segment lost 1 base and the V segment lost 6 bases, leaving 9 bases of the junction unmatched. Germline loops: CDR1 SGDLS, CDR2 YYNGEE. This CDR3 is 15 amino acids long. This CDR3 reads CASNLGDRSNYGYTF. The CDR3 DNA reads as TGTGCCAGCAATCTAGGGGACAGAAGTAACTATGGCTACACCTTC. Complete variable domain (other parts from reference TRBV9 and TRBJ1-2): DSGVTQTPKHLITATGQRVTLRCSPRSGDLSVYWYQQSLDQGLQFLIQYYNGEERAKGNILERFSAQQFPDLHSELNLSSLELGDSALYFCASNLGDRSNYGYTFGSGTRLTVV.

The V call is TRBV20-1, the J call TRBJ2-3; D perhaps matches TRBD2 (6 bases). The germline V gene encodes CDR1 DFQATT and CDR2 SNEGSKA (reference sequence). This CDR3 spans 14 amino acids. V was trimmed by 3 bases and J by 4 bases, leaving 14 bases between them. The CDR3 sequence is CSASIAGSPDTQYF. The CDR3 DNA sequence: TGCAGTGCTAGTATAGCCGGGAGCCCAGATACGCAGTATTTT.

The V gene is TRBV5-8, the J gene TRBJ1-1, with D possibly TRBD1 on 5 matching bases. The germline gives CDR1 SGHTS, CDR2 YDEGEE. Trimming shortened V by 0 bases and J by 6 bases, and 15 bases separated the two germline ends. The CDR3 runs to 15 residues. CDR3 nucleotide sequence: TGTGCCAGCAGCTTGGGGAGTGGGGAAGGGGCTGAAGCTTTCTTT. This translates into CASSLGSGEGAEAFF.

In its sample, this clone was seen a few times. This chain connects TRBV28 to TRBJ1-6, with 9 bases that match TRBD1. The CDR3 consists of 14 residues. The germline CDR1 and CDR2 sequences are MDHEN and SYDVKM. V lost 6 bases to trimming and J lost 9 bases; unmatched junction nucleotides: 6. The CDR3 nucleotides are TGTGCCAGCAGCACGGGACAGGGAAGTTCACCCCTCCACTTT. Protein sequence: CASSTGQGSSPLHF.

The table lists this clone with a few counts. The chain has TRBV28 and TRBJ1-6; unclear D gene. The V gene lost 2 bases and the J gene lost 10 bases, with 15 bases spanning the gap. The CDR3 spans 15 residues. Germline V gene lookup returns CDR1 MDHEN and CDR2 SYDVKM. CDR3 amino acids: CASSLLPGTGSPLHF. The CDR3 DNA follows: TGTGCCAGCAGTTTACTCCCAGGAACGGGATCACCCCTCCACTTT.

V usage is TRBV30 and J usage is TRBJ1-4; D is undetermined. Germline-derived CDR1 and CDR2 are GTSNPN and SVGIG (reference sequence). The CDR3 has 12 amino acids. Trimming stripped 2 bases from V and 7 bases from J, with 8 bases between. The CDR3 loop reads CAWSPRPEKLFF. CDR3 DNA sequence: TGTGCCTGGAGTCCCAGGCCTGAAAAACTGTTTTTT.

V is TRBV19 and J is TRBJ1-5; 7 bases align to TRBD1. This CDR3 spans 22 amino acids. The V gene's germline CDR1 is LNHDA and CDR2 SQIVND (reference sequence). V shed 2 bases and J 6 bases; nucleotides not matched to a gene: 28. The CDR3 DNA is TGTGCCAGTAGTATAAGGCGGGACAGCCGGACCGTTACGGGATCTTCAGGTCAGCCCCAGCATTTT. Amino acids: CASSIRRDSRTVTGSSGQPQHF.

V gene TRBV6-1 combines with J gene TRBJ2-2; D ambiguous. The CDR3 totals 14 residues. Germline assignment: CDR1 MNHNS and CDR2 SASEGT. V lost 3 bases, J lost 7 bases, and 12 bases lay in between. The chain's CDR3 is CASSENPNYGELFF. The CDR3 bases are TGTGCCAGCAGTGAGAACCCTAACTACGGGGAGCTGTTTTTT.

V is TRBV5-1 and J is TRBJ2-1, with 9 bases matching TRBD1. This CDR3 contains 15 residues. Germline CDR1 SGHRS, CDR2 YFSETQ. With 3 bases clipped from V and 7 bases from J, the junction kept 8 bases outside the gene matches. CDR3 DNA: TGCGCCAGCAGCTCAGGACAGGGGCTGCTTAATGAGCAGTTCTTC. Translated, it gives CASSSGQGLLNEQFF.

This clone was observed once. Written as DNA, the CDR3 is TGTGCCAGCTCACCCGGGGGACTAGCTCACAATGAGCAGTTCTTC. Protein: CASSPGGLAHNEQFF. The V call is TRBV18, the J call TRBJ2-1; the match to TRBD2 covers 9 bases. Trimming took 3 bases from V and 5 from J; bases not matched to a gene: 5. Germline V gene data show CDR1 as KGHSH and CDR2 as LQKENI. The CDR3 has 15 amino acids.

This clone was observed a few times. V gene TRBV4-2 combines with J gene TRBJ1-2; D perhaps matches TRBD1 (6 bases). CDR1 and CDR2 (germline): LGHNA, YNFKEQ. The V end was cut by 3 bases, the J end by 6 bases, with 17 bases between. The CDR3 is 15 residues long. The chain's CDR3 is CASSQGPGAGHGYTF. As DNA, the CDR3 is TGTGCCAGCAGCCAGGGTCCAGGGGCAGGACATGGCTACACCTTC.

This chain connects TRBV13 to TRBJ2-7; 11 nucleotides match TRBD1. This CDR3 contains 14 residues. Germline trimming cut 3 bases from V and 5 bases from J; bases unmatched to any gene: 3. Germline-derived CDR1 and CDR2 are PRHDT and FYEKMQ (reference sequence). The CDR3 here is CASSLGTGGNEQYF. As DNA, the CDR3 is TGTGCCAGCAGCTTGGGGACAGGGGGGAACGAGCAGTACTTC. Combining the CDR3 with reference TRBV13 and TRBJ2-7 gives the whole variable domain AAGVIQSPRHLIKEKRETATLKCYPIPRHDTVYWYQQGPGQDPQFLISFYEKMQSDKGSIPDRFSAQQFSDYHSELNMSSLELGDSALYFCASSLGTGGNEQYFGPGTRLTVT.

The CDR3 bases are TGTGCCTGGAGTAACGGGAGGGTGAACACCGGGGAGCTGTTTTTT. Its translation: CAWSNGRVNTGELFF. The V call is TRBV30, the J call TRBJ2-2; the match to TRBD2 covers 8 bases. J gave up 1 base and V 2 bases, and 3 bases lay outside the gene matches. Germline-derived CDR1 and CDR2 are GTSNPN and SVGIG (reference sequence). The length of the CDR3 is 15 residues.

As to this clone: The germline gene is not matched at one end of the junction; a read error may be the cause. The same CDR3 is also encoded by other DNA sequences in this sample. This rearrangement joins TRBV5-4 to TRBJ2-2, with 9 nucleotides matching TRBD2. This CDR3 region has 16 residues. CDR1 is SGHNT and CDR2 is YYREEE in the germline V gene (reference sequence). CDR3 DNA sequence: TGTGCCAGTAGCTCTGCTAGCGGGAAGGTCACCGGGGAGCTGTTTTTT. Encoded protein: CASSSASGKVTGELFF. The full variable domain, its missing parts supplied by reference TRBV5-4 and TRBJ2-2, is ETGVTQSPTHLIKTRGQQVTLRCSSQSGHNTVSWYQQALGQGPQFIFQYYREEENGRGNFPPRFSGLQFPNYSSELNVNALELDDSALYLCASSSASGKVTGELFFGEGSRLTVL.